This T cell receptor beta chain came from a study of cytomegalovirus exposure and HLA in healthy donors. Study outcomes and limitations: Some TCR beta chains (164 of them) were listed as cytomegalovirus-associated.

Trimming cost V 4 bases and J 4 bases; bases outside gene matches: 9. CDR3 length: 16 residues. The germline CDR1 and CDR2 sequences are SEHNR and FQNEAQ (reference sequence). A note on this clone: What it binds is not known.

The protocol was immunoSEQ multiplex PCR, while the TCRdb copy is restricted to in-frame clones and leaves out a portion. This table has about 140,000 clones, 85% to 90% appearing once. The sequenced sample consisted of PBMCs. This TCR derives from a man between 18 and 35 years old in good health and CMV-seronegative. The chain combines TRBV7-9 with TRBJ1-3; 8 nucleotides match TRBD1. CDR3 nucleotides: TGTGCCAGCAGCTGGACAGGGAGATTATCGGGAAACACCATATATTTT. This gives the protein CASSWTGRLSGNTIYF.